A selection of T cell receptor beta chains follows, all from one sample in a study of HIV-infected patients and healthy controls. Each CDR3 protein gets one entry after TCRdb re-called the 5' RACE reads with MiXCR. The profile shows 15,000 to 18,000 distinct CDR3 sequences, 6% to 9% of them singletons. Sequencing was done on a sample of blood. Receptor source: an adult in good health. The CDR3 runs from the conserved cysteine through the conserved F or W.

TRBJ2-7,TRBV30,CAWSVKGVGYEQYF
TRBJ2-3,TRBV20-1,CSARARRGTDTQYF
TRBJ2-3,TRBV7-3,CASSLTGAADTQYF
TRBJ2-1,TRBV6-2/TRBV6-3,CASSFWTGHAVGNNEQFF
TRBJ2-3,TRBV9,CASSLRGGLTSGGADTQYF
TRBJ2-7,TRBV4-1,CASSQGVGLGGSYEQYF
TRBJ2-7,TRBV19,CASSIKVLGNEQYF
TRBJ2-7,TRBV3-1,CASSPDRDSYEQYF
TRBJ2-7,TRBV12-3/TRBV12-4,CASSYEGISYEQYF
TRBJ1-1,TRBV12-3/TRBV12-4,CASSTRGAVLAEAFF
TRBJ1-5,TRBV30,CAWSRPGQPQHF
TRBJ2-2,TRBV20-1,CSARDMELAGGNTGELFF
TRBJ2-3,TRBV12-3/TRBV12-4,CASSGLAGTDTQYF
TRBJ2-2,TRBV24-1,CATSANPHTGELFF
TRBJ2-3,TRBV27,CASSLREGLTDTQYF
TRBJ1-1,TRBV12-3/TRBV12-4,CASSLTLVYTEAFF
TRBJ2-7,TRBV28,CASSSTRYEQYF
TRBJ2-1,TRBV5-1,CASSLARTGRTYNEQFF
TRBJ2-3,TRBV3-1,CATRDRGPDTQYF
TRBJ2-1,TRBV10-3,CAISEGVHSSYNEQFF
TRBJ2-7,TRBV11-3,CASSPRLAGIYEQYF
TRBJ2-1,TRBV19,CASSIQPGSYNEQFF
TRBJ2-5,TRBV20-1,CSARDLAGGPQETQYF
TRBJ2-5,TRBV7-2,CASSLGVGGGSQETQYF
TRBJ2-2,TRBV4-2,CASSQVGSGELFF
TRBJ1-4,TRBV27,CASSLSEAEKLFF
TRBJ1-1,TRBV20-1,CSASGQGGTEAFF
TRBJ1-2,TRBV7-2,CASSSARENYGYTF
TRBJ2-3,TRBV5-1,CASSPDPSTDTQYF
TRBJ2-6,TRBV12-5,CASGLTLQRYLGANVLTF
TRBJ2-1,TRBV7-2,CASSLDPTNEQFF
TRBJ1-6,TRBV19,CASRISKSSYNSPLHF
TRBJ2-3,TRBV7-2,CASSSGADTQYF
TRBJ2-5,TRBV18,CASSQYTRQGQETQYF
TRBJ1-2,TRBV3-1,CASSQEERTNYGYTF
TRBJ1-1,TRBV7-3,CASSRDRDTEAFF
TRBJ2-3,TRBV6-6,CASRLAGGRTDTQYF
TRBJ2-7,TRBV6-2/TRBV6-3,CASSYAPGDTGGEQYF
TRBJ2-2,TRBV19,CASRPGLVVGELFF